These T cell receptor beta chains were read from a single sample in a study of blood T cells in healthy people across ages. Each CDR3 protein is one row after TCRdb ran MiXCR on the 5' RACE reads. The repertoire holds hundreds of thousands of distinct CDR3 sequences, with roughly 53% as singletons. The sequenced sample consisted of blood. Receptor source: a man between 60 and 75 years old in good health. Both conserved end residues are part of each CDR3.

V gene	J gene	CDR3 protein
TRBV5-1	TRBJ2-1	CASSEGFNEQFF
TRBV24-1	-	CATSDTGGLETQYF
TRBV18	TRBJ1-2	CASSPGTGSSYGYTF
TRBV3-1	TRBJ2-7	CASSQDMGSGYEQYF
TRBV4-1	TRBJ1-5	CASSQVGYNQPQHF
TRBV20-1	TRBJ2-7	CSARFENPREQYF
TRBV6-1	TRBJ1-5	CASSALAGQPQHF
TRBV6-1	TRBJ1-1	CASRPPVGRARRMNTEAFF
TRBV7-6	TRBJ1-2	CASSLPGGWGYTF
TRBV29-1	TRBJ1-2	CSVGSDRGDYGYTF
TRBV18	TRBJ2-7	CASSPIPTADSYEQYF
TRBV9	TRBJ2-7	CASSVGGGPYEQYF
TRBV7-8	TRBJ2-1	CASSPWTGAGYNEQFF
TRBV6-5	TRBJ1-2	CATGDRENGYTF
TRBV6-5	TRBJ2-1	CASSTRDPPKQFF
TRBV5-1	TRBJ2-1	CASSHDYLNEQFF
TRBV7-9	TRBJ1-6	CASSLADGDNSPLHF
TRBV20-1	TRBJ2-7	CSAIGQGPPYEQYF
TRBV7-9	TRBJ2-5	CASSLRGQERTQYF
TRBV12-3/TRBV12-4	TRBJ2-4	CAVREGTLAKNIQYF
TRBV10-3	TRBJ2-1	CAISDATGLREQFF
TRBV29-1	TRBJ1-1	CSVELTGNTEAFF
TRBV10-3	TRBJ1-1	CAISEAGRGNTEAFF
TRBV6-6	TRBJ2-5	CASSLGDRRQETQYF
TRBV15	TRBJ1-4	CATSTFNEKLFF
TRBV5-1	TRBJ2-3	CASSGDTDTQYF
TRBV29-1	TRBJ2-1	CSVVYRVDEQFF
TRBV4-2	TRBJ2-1	CASSQATSGGQLSYNEQFF
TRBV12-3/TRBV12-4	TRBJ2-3	CASSLRRVWTDTQYF
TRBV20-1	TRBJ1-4	CRAGPGAEKLFF
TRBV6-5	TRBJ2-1	CASSDSDRGNEQFF
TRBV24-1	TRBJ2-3	CATSDRREDTQYF
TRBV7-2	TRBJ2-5	CASSLALGDRARETQYF
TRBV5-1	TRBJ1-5	CASSLTGGHQPQHF
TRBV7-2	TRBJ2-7	CASSLAGGTGEQYF
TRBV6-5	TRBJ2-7	CASSSGGEGSYEQYF
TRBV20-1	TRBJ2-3	CSADTSGGKADTQYF
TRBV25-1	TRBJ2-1	CASSESAVGNEQFF
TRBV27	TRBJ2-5	CASSLNGFYNEQYF
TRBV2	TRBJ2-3	CASSRDYRTDTQYF
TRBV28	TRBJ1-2	CASSLPRPDGGHYGYTF
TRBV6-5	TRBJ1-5	CASSPETGNNQPQHF
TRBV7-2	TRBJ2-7	CASSLAFSYRSYEQYF
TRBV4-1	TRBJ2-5	CASSHEAQGQETQYF
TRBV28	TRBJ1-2	CAGGDRGIYGYTF
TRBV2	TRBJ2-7	CASSDWVSYEQYF
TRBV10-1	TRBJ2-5	CASSESGTRETQYF
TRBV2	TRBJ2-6	CASSELAGYVNVLTF
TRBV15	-	CATSRAPGRETQYF
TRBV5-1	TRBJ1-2	CASSRGTGVFGYGYTF
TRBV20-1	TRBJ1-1	CSARGTQVNTEAFF
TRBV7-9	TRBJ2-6	CASSFRSQGLRSGANVLTF
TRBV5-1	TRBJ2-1	CASSLMVAGHYNEQFF